This TCR beta chain was sequenced in a study of blood T cell repertoires in COVID-19. Study details: Samples representing acute and convalescent COVID-19 were sourced from the United States, Italy and Spain.

This CDR3 has 15 amino acids. V lost 0 bases, J lost 2 bases, and 9 bases lay in between. The germline V gene has CDR1 MGHRA and CDR2 YSYEKL. Sequencing used immunoSEQ multiplex PCR; TCRdb keeps in-frame clones, though not all of them. The table includes about 320,000 clones, less than 85% detected once. The receptor comes from a woman aged 30 to 39 who had been exposed to COVID-19. Sequencing input: PBMCs or T cells enriched from blood (not recorded which). The rearrangement joins TRBV4-1 to TRBJ2-3; no clear D. The CDR3 DNA sequence: TGCGCCAGCAGCCAAGATTGGGCTTACACAGATACGCAGTATTTT. Encoded protein: CASSQDWAYTDTQYF.